These 21 T cell receptor beta chains were all obtained from the same sample, sequenced in a study of cytomegalovirus exposure and HLA in healthy donors (dated by TCRdb to 2016 to 2017). The receptor library was made with the immunoSEQ multiplex PCR assay. The multiplex PCR relied on a mix of 60 forward primers for TCR Vbeta segments and 13 reverse primers for TCR Jbeta segments. TCRdb took this table from immuneACCESS and kept in-frame rearrangements with V and J called. Such tables lack part of the clones; where checked against another copy, unresolved V genes explain under half of the gap, and the rest is unexplained. Present in this sample are about 120,000 clones, about 80% of which were seen just once. Roughly 2.9% of the sample comes from the top ten. The sample comprised PBMCs. The origin of the receptors is a woman between 55 and 75 years old in good health and CMV-seropositive.

This clone was counted only a few times. The chain links TRBV29-1 to TRBJ2-1; no definite D call. V was trimmed by 3 bases and J by 2 bases, leaving 8 bases between them. Germline CDR1 and CDR2: SQVTM and ANQGSEA. The CDR3 runs to 13 residues. The CDR3, as DNA: TGCAGCGTTGAGTTCCGGGCCTACAATGAGCAGTTCTTC. As protein: CSVEFRAYNEQFF.

Comment on this clone: A read error may account for a junction end that differs from germline. The rearrangement links TRBV28 to TRBJ1-2; 7 positions agree with TRBD1. The CDR3 is 12 amino acids. Germline V gene data show CDR1 as MDHEN and CDR2 as SYDVKM. CDR3 amino acids: CASSSTGAGHFF. The DNA of the CDR3 is TGTGCCAGCAGTTCCACAGGGGCTGGGCACTTCTTC.

This clone was detected once. The chain recombines TRBV28 with TRBJ2-7; 11 nucleotides line up with TRBD1. The CDR3 length is 15 residues. Trimming cost V 4 bases and J 3 bases; bases outside gene matches: 5. The germline CDR1 and CDR2 sequences are MDHEN and SYDVKM. The CDR3 DNA sequence: TGTGCCAGCAGTTGGACAGGGGGCAGTTTCTACGAGCAGTACTTC. The encoded protein is CASSWTGGSFYEQYF.

The chain carries TRBV5-1 and TRBJ2-4, with a possible D match to TRBD1 (7 bases). Germline CDR1 and CDR2: SGHRS and YFSETQ. This CDR3 has 18 amino acids. V dropped 0 bases and J dropped 0 bases, with 16 bases sitting between them. Here the CDR3 DNA reads TGCGCCAGCAGCTTGGAATCAGGAGGGGGCTTAGCCAAAAACATTCAGTACTTC. Its translation: CASSLESGGGLAKNIQYF.

CDR3 loop: CATAGTSASDTQYF. CDR3 bases: TGCGCCACTGCGGGGACTAGCGCCTCAGATACGCAGTATTTT. This chain uses TRBV4-1 with TRBJ2-3, with TRBD2 matching over 10 bases. Germline CDR1 and CDR2: MGHRA and YSYEKL. Trimming took 10 bases from V and 4 from J; bases not matched to a gene: 8. The length of the CDR3 is 14 residues.

The chain is built from TRBV7-9 and TRBJ2-5; D gene unclear. Trimming pared 3 bases from V and 5 bases from J, leaving 13 bases between. CDR1 and CDR2 from the germline V gene are SEHNR and FQNEAQ (reference sequence). The CDR3 spans 14 residues. The chain's CDR3 is CASSLVLGPETQYF. DNA of the CDR3: TGTGCCAGCAGCTTGGTGCTAGGTCCGGAGACCCAGTACTTC.

The chain uses TRBV13 and TRBJ1-1; TRBD1 might be the D (5 bases). V lost 2 bases and J 3 bases, leaving 13 bases between the germline ends. Germline V lookup: CDR1 PRHDT, CDR2 FYEKMQ (reference sequence). The CDR3 runs to 15 residues. The CDR3: CASSLPQGIDTEAFF. In DNA, the CDR3 is TGTGCCAGCAGCTTACCCCAGGGAATCGACACTGAAGCTTTCTTT.

The J gene is TRBJ1-2, the V gene TRBV16; D may be TRBD1 (5 bases). V was pared by 0 bases and J by 2 bases, with 13 bases between. The germline V gene has CDR1 KGHSY and CDR2 FQNENV. This CDR3 spans 16 amino acids. CDR3 bases: TGTGCCAGCAGCCAATCGTTGGGGGAGGTCAACTATGGCTACACCTTC. It translates to CASSQSLGEVNYGYTF. Supplemented by reference TRBV16 and TRBJ1-2, the full variable domain reads GEEVAQTPKHLVRGEGQKAKLYCAPIKGHSYVFWYQQVLKNEFKFLISFQNENVFDETGMPKERFSAKCLPNSPCSLEIQATKLEDSAVYFCASSQSLGEVNYGYTFGSGTRLTVV.

The table lists this clone with a few counts. The junction departs from the called germline gene at one end, perhaps through a read error. The rearrangement links TRBV7-7 to TRBJ2-7, with D perhaps matching TRBD2 (6 bases). The CDR3 length is 13 residues. Germline CDR1 SSHAT, CDR2 FNYEAQ (reference sequence). The CDR3 DNA reads as TGTGCTAGCAGCTTGGATGGAGGGGCTGAGCAGTACTTC. It specifies CASSLDGGAEQYF.

For this clone: Germline and junction disagree at one end, which may indicate a read error. The genes are TRBV7-9 and TRBJ1-4, with 9 bases aligning to TRBD1. Germline assignment: CDR1 SEHNR and CDR2 FQNEAQ (reference sequence). CDR3 length equals 15 residues. CDR3 protein: CSSSWTGTGYEKLFF. CDR3 DNA sequence: TGTTCCAGCAGCTGGACTGGGACAGGGTACGAAAAACTGTTTTTT.

The V gene is TRBV7-3, the J gene TRBJ2-2; 7 bases are a match to TRBD1. Trimming cost V 4 bases and J 7 bases; bases outside gene matches: 9. The CDR3 covers 15 residues. CDR1 is SGHTA, CDR2 FQGTGA, per germline. CDR3 in DNA: TGTGCCAGCAGCTCCTCGACAGGGCGAATCGGGGAGCTGTTTTTT. Encoded protein: CASSSSTGRIGELFF.

The chain uses TRBV19 and TRBJ2-7, with D maybe TRBD1 (5 bases). The CDR3 is 14 amino acids. V was pared by 3 bases and J by 3 bases, with 12 bases between. Germline V CDR1 and CDR2: LNHDA, SQIVND (reference sequence). The CDR3 nucleotides read TGTGCCAGTAGTATGACAGAGAAGGGCTACGAGCAGTACTTC. Translated: CASSMTEKGYEQYF.

V and J are TRBV27 and TRBJ2-7, with 7 bases fitting TRBD2. CDR3 length: 13 amino acids. The J segment lost 5 bases and the V segment lost 3 bases, leaving 4 bases of the junction unmatched. CDR1 MNHEY and CDR2 SMNVEV come from the germline V gene (reference sequence). The CDR3 loop is CASSFGGSHEQYF. CDR3 bases: TGTGCCAGCAGTTTCGGCGGGAGCCACGAGCAGTACTTC.

This clone was observed a single time. The V call is TRBV27, the J call TRBJ1-2; possibly TRBD1 for D (6 bases). The V and J ends lost 2 bases and 5 bases respectively, with 15 bases between them. This CDR3 comprises 15 residues. In germline, CDR1 is MNHEY, CDR2 SMNVEV (reference sequence). In nucleotides, the CDR3 is TGTGCCAGCAGTTTACAGCTGACAGGTTCTTATGGCTACACCTTC. Its translation is CASSLQLTGSYGYTF.

The V and J genes are TRBV5-1 and TRBJ2-2, with 16 nucleotides matching TRBD2. V gave up 4 bases and J gave up 1 base; unmatched junction bases: 7. CDR1 SGHRS and CDR2 YFSETQ come from the germline V gene. CDR3 length equals 19 residues. CDR3 DNA: TGCGCCAGCAGCCCGGGACTAGCGGGAGGGCGCAAGAACACCGGGGAGCTGTTTTTT. It specifies CASSPGLAGGRKNTGELFF.

CDR3 bases: TGTGCCAGTAGTATGACAGTAACTAACTATGGCTACACCTTC. This sequence encodes CASSMTVTNYGYTF. The chain employs TRBV19 and TRBJ1-2; possibly TRBD1 for D (5 bases). This CDR3 contains 14 residues. Trimming took off 3 bases at V and 0 bases at J, with 8 bases between the two ends. Germline-derived CDR1 and CDR2 are LNHDA and SQIVND (reference sequence).

The V gene is TRBV12-5, the J gene TRBJ2-2; the match to TRBD2 covers 13 bases. CDR1 is LGHNT, CDR2 FRNRAP, per germline. The CDR3 is 18 amino acids. With 2 bases clipped from V and 0 bases from J, the junction kept 3 bases outside the gene matches. The CDR3: CASGLLLAGGPNTGELFF. The CDR3 DNA reads as TGTGCTAGTGGTTTGCTACTAGCGGGAGGGCCGAACACCGGGGAGCTGTTTTTT.

The chain recombines TRBV30 with TRBJ1-2, with 7 bases that match TRBD1. CDR1 and CDR2 from the germline V gene are GTSNPN and SVGIG (reference sequence). V lost 2 bases and J lost 7; bases outside the gene matches: 7. This CDR3 is 13 amino acids long. Here the CDR3 reads CAWSQGEMSGYTF. In DNA form, the CDR3 reads TGTGCCTGGAGTCAGGGGGAAATGAGTGGCTACACCTTC.

V gene TRBV2 combines with J gene TRBJ1-3, with D maybe TRBD1 (5 bases). Germline CDR1 SNHLY, CDR2 FYNNEI. The CDR3 length is 14 residues. V lost 6 bases, J lost 0 bases, and 9 bases lay in between. The CDR3 region has the DNA TGTGCCAGCAGCGCAGGGTTCTCTGGAAACACCATATATTTT. It encodes CASSAGFSGNTIYF.

The chain uses TRBV27 and TRBJ1-1; 8 positions agree with TRBD1. The V and J ends lost 6 bases and 2 bases, in that order; junction bases with no gene match: 5. In germline, CDR1 is MNHEY, CDR2 SMNVEV (reference sequence). The CDR3 extends over 14 amino acids. CDR3 DNA: TGTGCCAGCAGCCGCGGACAGGGAAACACTGAAGCTTTCTTT. Residues: CASSRGQGNTEAFF.

The genes are TRBV27 and TRBJ2-7; 9 nucleotides align to TRBD2. This CDR3 spans 14 amino acids. Germline trimming cut 6 bases from V and 7 bases from J; bases unmatched to any gene: 10. From germline, CDR1 is MNHEY and CDR2 SMNVEV (reference sequence). CDR3 in DNA: TGTGCCAGCAGCAGGCGGGAGGGCCTAGGAGAGCAGTACTTC. Translating it yields CASSRREGLGEQYF.